The following is a T cell receptor beta chain sequence with its context. TCRdb's table, derived via immunoSEQ multiplex PCR, lists solely in-frame clones and lacks some. The sample includes under 100,000 clones, roughly 90% of them seen just once. The record originates from a study of OX40 agonist ivuxolimab in advanced cancers. This CDR3 is built from 13 residues. From germline, CDR1 is SGHRS and CDR2 YFSETQ. V was cut by 0 bases and J by 4 bases, with 7 bases left in between. This chain joins TRBV5-1 and TRBJ1-2; no clear D. The input for sequencing was CD4+ or CD8+ T cells sorted from blood, taken in a trial of the OX40 agonist ivuxolimab. This receptor was obtained from an adult with an advanced solid tumor such as melanoma, head and neck, liver or kidney cancer. The CDR3 region is CASSLDSLYGYTF. CDR3 nucleotide sequence: TGCGCCAGCAGCTTGGACAGTCTCTATGGCTACACCTTC.